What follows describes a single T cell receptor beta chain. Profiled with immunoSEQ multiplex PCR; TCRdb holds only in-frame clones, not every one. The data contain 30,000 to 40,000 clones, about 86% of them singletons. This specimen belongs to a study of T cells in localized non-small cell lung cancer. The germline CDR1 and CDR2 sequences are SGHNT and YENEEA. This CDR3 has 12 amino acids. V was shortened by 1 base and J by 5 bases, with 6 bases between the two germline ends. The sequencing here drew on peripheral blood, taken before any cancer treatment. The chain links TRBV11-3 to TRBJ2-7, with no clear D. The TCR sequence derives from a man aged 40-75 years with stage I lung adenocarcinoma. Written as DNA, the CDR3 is TGTGCCAGCAGCTTAGTAGGGAACGAGCAGTACTTC. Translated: CASSLVGNEQYF. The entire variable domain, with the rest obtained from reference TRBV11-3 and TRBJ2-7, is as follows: EAGVVQSPRYKIIEKKQPVAFWCNPISGHNTLYWYLQNLGQGPELLIRYENEEAVDDSQLPKDRFSAERLKGVDSTLKIQPAELGDSAVYLCASSLVGNEQYFGPGTRLTVT.